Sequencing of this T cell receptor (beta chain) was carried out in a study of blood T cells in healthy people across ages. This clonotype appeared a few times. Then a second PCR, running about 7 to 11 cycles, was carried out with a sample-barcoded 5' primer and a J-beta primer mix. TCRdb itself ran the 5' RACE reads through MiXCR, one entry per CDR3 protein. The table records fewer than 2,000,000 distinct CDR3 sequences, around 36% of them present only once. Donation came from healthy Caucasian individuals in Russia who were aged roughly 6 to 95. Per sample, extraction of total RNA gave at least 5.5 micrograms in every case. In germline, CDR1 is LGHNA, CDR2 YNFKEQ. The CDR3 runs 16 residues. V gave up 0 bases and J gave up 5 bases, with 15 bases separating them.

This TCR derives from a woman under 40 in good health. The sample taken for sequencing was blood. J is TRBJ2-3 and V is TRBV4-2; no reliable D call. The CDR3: CASSQDQFLMEDTQYF. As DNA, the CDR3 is TGTGCCAGCAGCCAAGATCAATTTCTTATGGAAGATACGCAGTATTTT.